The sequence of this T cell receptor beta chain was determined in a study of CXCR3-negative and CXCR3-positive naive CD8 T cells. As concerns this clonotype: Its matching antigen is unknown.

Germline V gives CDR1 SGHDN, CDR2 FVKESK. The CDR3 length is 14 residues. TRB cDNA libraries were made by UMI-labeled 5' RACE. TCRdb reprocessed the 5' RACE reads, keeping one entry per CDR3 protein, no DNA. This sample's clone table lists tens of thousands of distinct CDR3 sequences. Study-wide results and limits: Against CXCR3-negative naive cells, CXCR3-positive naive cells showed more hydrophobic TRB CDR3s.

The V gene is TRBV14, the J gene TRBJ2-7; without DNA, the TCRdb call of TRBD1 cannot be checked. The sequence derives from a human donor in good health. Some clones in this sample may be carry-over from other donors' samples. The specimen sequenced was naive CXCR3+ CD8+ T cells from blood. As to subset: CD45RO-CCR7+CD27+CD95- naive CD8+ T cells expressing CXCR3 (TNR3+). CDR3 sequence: CASSPFTGGYEQYF.